This TCR beta chain came from a study of cytomegalovirus exposure and HLA in healthy donors. About the research overall: The study's early data release held tens of millions of unique TCRs from HLA-typed donors. Points from the study as a whole: Sequencing depth across donors, presence/absence analyses assumed, was roughly uniform.

CDR1 is MGHRA and CDR2 is YSYEKL in the germline V gene. After removal of 5 bases from V and 4 bases from J, the junction contained 7 bases not matched to a gene. The CDR3 contains 14 residues. To note about this clone: The antigen is not known.

PCR primers comprised 60 Vbeta and 13 Jbeta primers. Per the study methods: The count from a later analysis was tens of millions of unique TCR beta chains, 9 million to 12 million of them shared. Only in-frame clones appear in the TCRdb table, and some are missing; sequencing was by immunoSEQ multiplex PCR. V, J and clone size are taken as reported in that table, and D and trimming were inferred from the DNA itself. The profile shows more than 150,000 clones, about 79% of them singletons. The receptor's source is a man in his forties or fifties in good health and CMV-seropositive. Sequencing was performed on PBMCs. This chain joins TRBV4-1 and TRBJ1-1; TRBD1 matches at 7 bases. This chain's CDR3 is CASSARQGGTEAFF. In DNA form, the CDR3 reads TGCGCCAGCAGCGCGAGACAGGGAGGCACTGAAGCTTTCTTT.